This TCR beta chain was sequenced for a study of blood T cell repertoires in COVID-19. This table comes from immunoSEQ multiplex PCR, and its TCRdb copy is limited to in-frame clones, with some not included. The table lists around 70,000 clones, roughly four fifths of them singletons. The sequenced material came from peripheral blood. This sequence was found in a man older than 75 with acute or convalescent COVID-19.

The CDR3 protein is CASSFGQGAFLRSTDTQYF. In DNA form, the CDR3 reads TGCGCCAGCAGCTTCGGACAGGGGGCATTTCTTAGGAGCACAGATACGCAGTATTTT. The V call is TRBV5-1, the J call TRBJ2-3; 11 positions agree with TRBD1. The CDR3 covers 19 residues. Trimming at V came to 2 bases and at J to 0 bases, leaving 11 bases not matched to a gene. Germline assignment: CDR1 SGHRS and CDR2 YFSETQ.